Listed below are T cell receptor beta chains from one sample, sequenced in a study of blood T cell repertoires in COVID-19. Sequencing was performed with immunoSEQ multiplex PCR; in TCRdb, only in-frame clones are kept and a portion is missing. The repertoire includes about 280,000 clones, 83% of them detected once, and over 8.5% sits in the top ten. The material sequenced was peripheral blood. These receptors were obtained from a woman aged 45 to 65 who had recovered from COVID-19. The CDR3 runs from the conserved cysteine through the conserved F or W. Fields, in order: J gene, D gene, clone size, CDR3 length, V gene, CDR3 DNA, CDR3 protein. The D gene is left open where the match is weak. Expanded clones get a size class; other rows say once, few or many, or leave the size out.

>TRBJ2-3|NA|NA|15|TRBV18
TGTGCCAGCTCACCCCGGGATTCTAGCACAGATACGCAGTATTTT
CASSPRDSSTDTQYF
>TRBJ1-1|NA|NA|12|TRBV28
TGTGCCAGCAGTTCGGTTGGAACGCGGGCTTTCTTT
CASSSVGTRAFF
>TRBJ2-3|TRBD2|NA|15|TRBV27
TGTGCCAGCAGTTTATTCGCGGGAGGGCCAGATACGCAGTATTTT
CASSLFAGGPDTQYF
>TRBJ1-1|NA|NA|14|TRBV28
TGTGCCAGCAGTTTAACTCAAGCGATCGCTGAAGCTTTCTTT
CASSLTQAIAEAFF
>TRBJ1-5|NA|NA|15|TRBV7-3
TGTGCCAGCAGCTTAAGTCCGGGGAGCAATCAGCCCCAGCATTTT
CASSLSPGSNQPQHF
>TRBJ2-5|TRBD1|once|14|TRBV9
TGTGCCAGCAGCCCTCGGACAGGCCAAGAGACCCAGTACTTC
CASSPRTGQETQYF
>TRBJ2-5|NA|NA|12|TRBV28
TGTGCCAGCAGCAGGGGCCACGAGAAGTTAAACTTC
CASSRGHEKLNF
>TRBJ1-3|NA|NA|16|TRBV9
TGTGCCAGCAGCGGATGGGGGACACTCAATGGAAACACCATATATTTT
CASSGWGTLNGNTIYF
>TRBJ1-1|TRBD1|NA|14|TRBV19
TGTGCCAGTAGTATGGGACAGGGCAGCACTGAAGCTTTCTTT
CASSMGQGSTEAFF
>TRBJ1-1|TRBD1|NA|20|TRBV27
TGTGCCAGCAGTAACCGGGACAGGGGACTATCCTACTCTCGGGGCACTGAAGCTTTCTTT
CASSNRDRGLSYSRGTEAFF
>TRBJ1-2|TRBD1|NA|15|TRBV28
TGTGCCAGCAGCCCCGGGGACAGGGTTGACTATGGCTACACCTTC
CASSPGDRVDYGYTF
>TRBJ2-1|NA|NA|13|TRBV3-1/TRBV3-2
TGTGCCAGCAGCCAACTACAGACAGTCCAGCAGTTCTTC
CASSQLQTVQQFF
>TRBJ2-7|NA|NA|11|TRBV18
TGTGCCAGCACAATGGGAGTCGAGCAGTACTTC
CASTMGVEQYF
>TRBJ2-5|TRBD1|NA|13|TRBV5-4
TGTGCCAGCAGCCGAGACAGGGGGGAGACCCAGTACTTC
CASSRDRGETQYF
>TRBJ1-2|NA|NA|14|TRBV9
TGTGCCAGCAGCACCTCCACGGGTAACTATGGCTACACCTTC
CASSTSTGNYGYTF
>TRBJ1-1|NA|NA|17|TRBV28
TGTGCCAGCAGTTTAGTTGGATGGACTCAAGGTAGCACTGAAGCTTTCTTT
CASSLVGWTQGSTEAFF
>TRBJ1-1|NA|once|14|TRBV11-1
TGTGCCAGCAGCCCCGCACAGGGCTACACTGAAGCTTTCTTT
CASSPAQGYTEAFF
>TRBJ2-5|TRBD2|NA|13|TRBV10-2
TGCGCCAGCAAACTAGCGGGAGGAGAGACCCAGTACTTC
CASKLAGGETQYF
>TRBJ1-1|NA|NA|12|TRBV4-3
TGCGCCAGCAGCCGGGGGGTCACTGAAGCTTTCTTT
CASSRGVTEAFF
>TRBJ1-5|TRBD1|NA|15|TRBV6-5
TGTGCCAGCAGTCAGGGGGCCGGAAGCAATCAGCCCCAGCATTTT
CASSQGAGSNQPQHF
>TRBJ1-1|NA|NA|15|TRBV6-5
TGTGCCAGCAGCATACAGGGAAGCGCAAACACTGAAGCTTTCTTT
CASSIQGSANTEAFF
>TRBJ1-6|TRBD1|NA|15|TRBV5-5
TGTGCCAGCAGCATAGGGACAGTGTCTAATTCACCCCTCCACTTT
CASSIGTVSNSPLHF
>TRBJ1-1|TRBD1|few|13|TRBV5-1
TGCGCCAGCGGTCACAGGGGGGACACTGAAGCTTTCTTT
CASGHRGDTEAFF
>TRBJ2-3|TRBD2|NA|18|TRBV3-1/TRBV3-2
TGTGCCAGCAGCCAAGATTGGGCGGGGGGACACAGCACAGATACGCAGTATTTT
CASSQDWAGGHSTDTQYF
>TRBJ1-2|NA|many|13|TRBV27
TGTGCCAGCAGTTTGTCAGGACTCTATGGCTACACCTTC
CASSLSGLYGYTF
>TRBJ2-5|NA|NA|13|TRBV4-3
TGCGCCAGCAGACTGACGGGCCAAGAGACCCAGTACTTC
CASRLTGQETQYF
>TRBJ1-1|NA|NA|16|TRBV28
TGTGCCAGCAGTTCGGGGATGCTACTAAAGAACACTGAAGCTTTCTTT
CASSSGMLLKNTEAFF
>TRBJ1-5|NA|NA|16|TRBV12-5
TGTGCTAGTGGTTTAAGGGCCCGGGGGTTCAATCAGCCCCAGCATTTT
CASGLRARGFNQPQHF
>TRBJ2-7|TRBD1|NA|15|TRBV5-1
TGCGCCAGCAGCTTGGAGGGACAGGGGCTTCGGGAGCAGTACTTC
CASSLEGQGLREQYF
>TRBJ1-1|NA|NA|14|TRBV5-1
TGCGCCAGCAGCCCGGGAAACATGAACACTGAAGCTTTCTTT
CASSPGNMNTEAFF
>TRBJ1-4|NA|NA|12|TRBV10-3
TGTGCCATCAGGGCTTCTAATGAAAAACTGTTTTTT
CAIRASNEKLFF
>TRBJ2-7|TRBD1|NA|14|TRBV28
TGTGCCAGCCATAGGACAGGGGGTACCTACGAGCAGTACTTC
CASHRTGGTYEQYF
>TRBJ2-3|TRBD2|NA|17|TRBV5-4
TGTGCCAGCAGCTTGTCTCGCGGGGGGACTAGCACAGATACGCAGTATTTT
CASSLSRGGTSTDTQYF
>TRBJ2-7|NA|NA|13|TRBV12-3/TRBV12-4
TGTGCCAGCAGCCTCGACGGGGCCTACGAGCAGTACTTC
CASSLDGAYEQYF
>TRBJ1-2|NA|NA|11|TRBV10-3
TGTGCCACGCAATCGGAGTATGGCTACACCTTC
CATQSEYGYTF
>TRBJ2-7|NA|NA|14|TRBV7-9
TGTGCCAGAACCCCCCGGCGGCACCTGGACGAGCAGTACTTC
CARTPRRHLDEQYF
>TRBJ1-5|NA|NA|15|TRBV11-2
TGTGCCAGCAGCTCTGCCGGGACAACAGATCAGCCCCAGCATTTT
CASSSAGTTDQPQHF
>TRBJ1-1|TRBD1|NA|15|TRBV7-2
TGTGCCAGCAGCTCACGACAGGGGAGTAGTACTGAAGCTTTCTTT
CASSSRQGSSTEAFF
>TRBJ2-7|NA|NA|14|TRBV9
TGTGCCAGCAGCCCAGAAGGGGAACCCTACGAGCAGTACTTC
CASSPEGEPYEQYF
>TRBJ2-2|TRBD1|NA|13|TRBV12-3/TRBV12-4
TGTGCCAGCAGTTCAACAGGGGCCGGGGAGCTGTTTTTT
CASSSTGAGELFF
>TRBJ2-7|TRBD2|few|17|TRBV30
TGTGCCTGGAGTCCCAAACCGGGACTAGCGGGAGTTTACGAGCAGTACTTC
CAWSPKPGLAGVYEQYF
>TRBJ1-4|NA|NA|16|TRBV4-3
TGCGCCAGCAGCCAATCGTGGGGAGGAATATACGAAAAACTGTTTTTT
CASSQSWGGIYEKLFF
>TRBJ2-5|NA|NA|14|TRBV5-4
TGTGCCAGCAGCATCGGACTATCGGGAGAGACCCAGTACTTC
CASSIGLSGETQYF
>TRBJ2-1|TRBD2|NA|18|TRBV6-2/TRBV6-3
TGTGCCAGCAGTTCCCTCGTAGTGAGCGGGAGGTCCTACAATGAGCAGTTCTTC
CASSSLVVSGRSYNEQFF
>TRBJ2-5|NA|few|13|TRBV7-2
TGTGCCAGCAGCTTTGGGGCCGGAGAGACCCAGTACTTC
CASSFGAGETQYF
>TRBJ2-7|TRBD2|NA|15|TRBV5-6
TGTGCCAGCAGCTTCGGTCTTAGCGGGCCCGTCGGGCAGTACTTC
CASSFGLSGPVGQYF
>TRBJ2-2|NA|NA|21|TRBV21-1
TGTGCCAGCAGCAAAGCGCTTCCGCTAGATCCCTCGTGGGGGGTAAGCGGGGAGCTGTTTTTT
CASSKALPLDPSWGVSGELFF
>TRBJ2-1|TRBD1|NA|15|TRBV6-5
TGTGCCAGCAGCTCGGACAGGGGGGTCTACAATGAGCAGTTCTTC
CASSSDRGVYNEQFF
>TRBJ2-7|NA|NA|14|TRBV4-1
TGCGCCAGCAGCCCAAGACAGGAATCCTACGAGCAGTACTTC
CASSPRQESYEQYF